This T cell receptor beta chain was captured in a study of control samples from healthy donors and cancer patients. This clone has just one count. Germline V CDR1 and CDR2: PRHDT, FYEKMQ (reference sequence). V dropped 1 base and J dropped 7 bases, with 8 bases sitting between them. This CDR3 has 13 residues. The assay was immunoSEQ multiplex PCR, and TCRdb's table has in-frame clones only and misses some. The table shows around 190,000 clones, with nearly 90% occurring only once. The clonotype originates from a woman between 45 and 60 years old in good health. The J gene is TRBJ1-5, the V gene TRBV13; D gene unclear. Source material: blood. CDR3 loop: CASSLDRGQPQHF. The CDR3 DNA reads as TGTGCCAGCAGCTTAGACCGGGGACAGCCCCAGCATTTT. Full variable domain (remainder filled in from reference TRBV13 and TRBJ1-5): AAGVIQSPRHLIKEKRETATLKCYPIPRHDTVYWYQQGPGQDPQFLISFYEKMQSDKGSIPDRFSAQQFSDYHSELNMSSLELGDSALYFCASSLDRGQPQHFGDGTRLSIL.